The sequence of this T cell receptor beta chain was determined in a study of beta chain features in type 1 diabetes. The wider study: Examination covered fewer than 110 million sorted cells spanning all samples.

Germline CDR1 reads SGHRS; CDR2 reads YFSETQ. This CDR3 contains 13 residues. Trimming stripped 2 bases from V and 0 bases from J, with 5 bases between. In regard to this clone: Its antigen is unidentified. Other nucleotide sequences from this sample produce the same CDR3.

CD45RO/CCR7/CD25/CD127/CD95/CD27 separated CD4+ naive, central memory, regulatory and stem cell-like memory cells by sorting. Study-wide results and caveats: No resolution was reached here on whether HLA type influences TCRB rearrangement. Shorter TCRB CDR3s, moderately but significantly so, marked every one of the four CD4+ subsets in Type 1 diabetes patients.

As every portion of the isolated RNA was reverse transcribed, the sequencing read expressed TCRB transcripts. Clones were read by immunoSEQ multiplex PCR, and TCRdb kept only the in-frame ones, dropping some. The sample carries fewer than 350,000 clones, roughly 21% recorded once. The origin of this receptor is a woman in her late teens or twenties in good health. The sequencing sample was made of naive CD4+ T cells from blood. This chain links TRBV5-1 with TRBJ1-1; D is uncertain. CDR3 protein: CASSLSMNTEAFF. In DNA, the CDR3 is TGCGCCAGCAGCTTAAGCATGAACACTGAAGCTTTCTTT.